This T cell receptor beta chain was profiled in a study of PD-1 blockade in classical Hodgkin lymphoma. Trimming stripped 1 base from V and 8 bases from J, with 3 bases between. This CDR3 comprises 11 residues. Looked up from germline, CDR1 is PRHDT and CDR2 is FYEKMQ (reference sequence). All patients relapsed after autologous stem cell transplantation, and brentuximab vedotin exposure varied. Libraries were prepared by immunoSEQ multiplex PCR; TCRdb keeps only in-frame clonotypes and omits some of them. This table holds about 100,000 clones, roughly nine tenths found once. The TCR was taken from a human donor with classical Hodgkin lymphoma. The material was peripheral blood mononuclear cells (PBMCs), obtained before the second cycle of nivolumab. The chain couples TRBV13 to TRBJ2-1; D not resolved. For the CDR3, the DNA is TGTGCCAGCAGCTTAGTAGATGAGCAGTTCTTC. Amino acid sequence: CASSLVDEQFF.